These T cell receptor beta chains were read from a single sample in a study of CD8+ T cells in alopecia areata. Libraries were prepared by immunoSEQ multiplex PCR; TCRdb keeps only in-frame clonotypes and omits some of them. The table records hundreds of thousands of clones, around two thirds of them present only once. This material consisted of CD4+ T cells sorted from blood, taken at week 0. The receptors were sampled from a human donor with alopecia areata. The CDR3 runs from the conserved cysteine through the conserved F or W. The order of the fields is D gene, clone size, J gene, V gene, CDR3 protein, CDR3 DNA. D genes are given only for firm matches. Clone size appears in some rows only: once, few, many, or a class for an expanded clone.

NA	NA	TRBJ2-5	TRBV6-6	CASSYTDRKRETQYF	TGTGCCAGCAGTTACACCGACAGGAAGAGGGAGACCCAGTACTTC
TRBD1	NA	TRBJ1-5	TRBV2	CASSDSNRGDNQPQHF	TGTGCCAGCAGTGACTCGAACAGGGGAGACAATCAGCCCCAGCATTTT
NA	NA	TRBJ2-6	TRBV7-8	CASSLVRGAGANVLTF	TGTGCCAGCAGCTTAGTAAGGGGCGCAGGGGCCAACGTCCTGACTTTC
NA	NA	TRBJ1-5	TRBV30	CAWSVPQGRVQPQHF	TGTGCCTGGAGTGTACCCCAGGGAAGGGTCCAGCCCCAGCATTTT
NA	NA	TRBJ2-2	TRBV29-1	CSVGGRVHTGELFF	TGCAGCGTTGGGGGCAGGGTCCACACCGGGGAGCTGTTTTTT
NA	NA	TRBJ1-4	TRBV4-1	CASSRLVVINEKLFF	TGCGCCAGCAGCCGGTTGGTGGTGATTAATGAAAAACTGTTTTTT
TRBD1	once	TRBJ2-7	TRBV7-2	CASSPRDRGYEQYF	TGTGCCAGCAGCCCAAGGGACAGGGGTTACGAGCAGTACTTC
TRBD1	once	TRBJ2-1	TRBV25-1	CASNRGSSYNEQFF	TGTGCCAGCAACAGGGGAAGCTCCTACAATGAGCAGTTCTTC
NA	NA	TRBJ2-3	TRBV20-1	CSARGGGTQYF	TGCAGTGCTCGCGGGGGCGGTACGCAGTATTTT
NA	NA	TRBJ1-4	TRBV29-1	CSVAASGSEKLFF	TGCAGCGTTGCTGCTTCGGGGAGTGAAAAACTGTTTTTT
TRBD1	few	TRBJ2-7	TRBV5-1	CASSFRTGPTYEQYF	TGCGCCAGCAGCTTCCGGACAGGGCCCACCTACGAGCAGTACTTC
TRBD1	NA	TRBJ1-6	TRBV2	CASSPRTGRSPLHF	TGTGCCAGCAGCCCTCGGACAGGGCGTTCACCCCTCCACTTT
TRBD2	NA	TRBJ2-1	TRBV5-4	CASRATSGVYNEQFF	TGTGCCAGCAGGGCGACTAGCGGGGTATACAATGAGCAGTTCTTC
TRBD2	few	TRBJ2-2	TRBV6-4	CASSSVAGGELFF	TGTGCCAGCAGTTCCGTAGCGGGCGGGGAGCTGTTTTTT
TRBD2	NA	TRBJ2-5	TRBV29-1	CSFQRGQETQYF	TGCAGCTTCCAGCGGGGGCAGGAGACCCAGTACTTC
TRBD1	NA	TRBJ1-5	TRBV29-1	CSVWTGHNQPQHF	TGCAGCGTATGGACAGGACACAATCAGCCCCAGCATTTT
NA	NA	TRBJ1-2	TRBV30	CACPHRGSFYGYTF	TGTGCCTGTCCCCATCGGGGGTCATTCTATGGCTACACCTTC
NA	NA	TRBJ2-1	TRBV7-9	CASSLPTGDNEQFF	TGTGCCAGCAGCTTACCGACCGGGGACAATGAGCAGTTCTTC